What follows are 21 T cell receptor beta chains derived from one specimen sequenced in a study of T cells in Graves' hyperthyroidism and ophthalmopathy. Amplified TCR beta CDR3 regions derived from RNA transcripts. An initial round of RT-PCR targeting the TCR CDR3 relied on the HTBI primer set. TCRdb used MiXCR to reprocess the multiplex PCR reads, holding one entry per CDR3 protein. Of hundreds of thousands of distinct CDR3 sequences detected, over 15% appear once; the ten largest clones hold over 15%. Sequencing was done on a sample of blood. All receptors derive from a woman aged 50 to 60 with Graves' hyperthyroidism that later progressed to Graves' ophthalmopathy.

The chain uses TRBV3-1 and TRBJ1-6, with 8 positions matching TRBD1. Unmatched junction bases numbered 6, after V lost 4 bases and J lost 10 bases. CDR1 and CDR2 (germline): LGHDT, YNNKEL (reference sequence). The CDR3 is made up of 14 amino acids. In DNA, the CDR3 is TGTGCCAGCAGCCGAGACAGGGGAGAGTCACCCCTCCACTTT. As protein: CASSRDRGESPLHF.

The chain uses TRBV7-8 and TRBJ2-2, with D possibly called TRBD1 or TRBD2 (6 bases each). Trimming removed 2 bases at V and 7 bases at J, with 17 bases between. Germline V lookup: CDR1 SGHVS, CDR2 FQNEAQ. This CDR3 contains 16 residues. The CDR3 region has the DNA TGTGCCAGCAGCTTACTATTCGGGGGCGAGGGCGGGGAGCTGTTTTTT. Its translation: CASSLLFGGEGGELFF.

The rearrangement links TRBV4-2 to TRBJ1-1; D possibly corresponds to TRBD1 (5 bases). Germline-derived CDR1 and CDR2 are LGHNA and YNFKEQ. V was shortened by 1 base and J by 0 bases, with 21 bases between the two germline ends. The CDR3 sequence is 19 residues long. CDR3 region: CASSQGVWGGGTVNTEAFF. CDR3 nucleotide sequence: TGTGCCAGCAGCCAAGGCGTCTGGGGGGGGGGGACGGTGAACACTGAAGCTTTCTTT.

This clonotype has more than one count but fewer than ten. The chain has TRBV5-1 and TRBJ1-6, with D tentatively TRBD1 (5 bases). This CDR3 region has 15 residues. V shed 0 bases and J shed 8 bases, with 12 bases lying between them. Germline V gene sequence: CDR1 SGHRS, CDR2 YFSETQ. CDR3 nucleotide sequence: TGCGCCAGCAGCTTGGAATGGGACGGAGATTCACCCCTCCACTTT. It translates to CASSLEWDGDSPLHF.

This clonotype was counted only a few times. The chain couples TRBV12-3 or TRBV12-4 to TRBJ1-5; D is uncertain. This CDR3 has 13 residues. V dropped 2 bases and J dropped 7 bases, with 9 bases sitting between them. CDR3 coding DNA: TGTGCCAGCAGTTTAATGGATTGGCAGCCCCAGCATTTT. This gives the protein CASSLMDWQPQHF.

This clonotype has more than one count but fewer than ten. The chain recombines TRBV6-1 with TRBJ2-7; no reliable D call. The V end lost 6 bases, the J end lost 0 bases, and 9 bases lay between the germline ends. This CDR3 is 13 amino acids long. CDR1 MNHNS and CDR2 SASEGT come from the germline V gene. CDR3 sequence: CASRPYSSYEQYF. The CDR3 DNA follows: TGTGCCAGCAGGCCGTACAGCTCCTACGAGCAGTACTTC.

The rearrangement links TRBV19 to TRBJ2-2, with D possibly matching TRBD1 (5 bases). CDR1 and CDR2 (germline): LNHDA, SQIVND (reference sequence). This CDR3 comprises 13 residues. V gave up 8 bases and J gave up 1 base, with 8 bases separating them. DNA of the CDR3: TGTGCCAGTGGAGACAGGAACACCGGGGAGCTGTTTTTT. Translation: CASGDRNTGELFF.

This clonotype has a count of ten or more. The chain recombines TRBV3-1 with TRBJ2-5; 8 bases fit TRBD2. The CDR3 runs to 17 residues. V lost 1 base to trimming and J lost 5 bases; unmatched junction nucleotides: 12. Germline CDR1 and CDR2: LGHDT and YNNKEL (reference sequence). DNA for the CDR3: TGTGCCAGCAGCCAAGGGGGCGGGGGGTCCTTCGCCGAGACCCAGTACTTC. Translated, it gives CASSQGGGGSFAETQYF.

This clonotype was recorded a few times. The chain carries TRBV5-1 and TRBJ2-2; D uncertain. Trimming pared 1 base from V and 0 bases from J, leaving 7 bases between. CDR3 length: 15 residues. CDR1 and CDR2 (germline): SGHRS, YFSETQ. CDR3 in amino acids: CASSLSPPNTGELFF. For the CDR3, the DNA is TGCGCCAGCAGCTTGTCCCCTCCGAACACCGGGGAGCTGTTTTTT.

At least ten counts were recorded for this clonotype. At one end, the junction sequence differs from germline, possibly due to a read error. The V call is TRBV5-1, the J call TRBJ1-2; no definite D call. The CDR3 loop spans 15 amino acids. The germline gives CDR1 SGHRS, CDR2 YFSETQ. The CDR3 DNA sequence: TGCGCCGGCAGCTTGGCCGAGCAGTTAAACTATGGCTACACCTTC. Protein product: CAGSLAEQLNYGYTF.

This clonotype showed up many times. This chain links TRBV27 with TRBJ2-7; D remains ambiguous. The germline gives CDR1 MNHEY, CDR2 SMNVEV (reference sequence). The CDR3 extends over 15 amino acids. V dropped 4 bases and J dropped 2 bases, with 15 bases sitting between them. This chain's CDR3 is CASSSLGQVTYEQYF. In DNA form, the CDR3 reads TGTGCCAGCAGTTCTTTAGGGCAGGTGACCTACGAGCAGTACTTC.

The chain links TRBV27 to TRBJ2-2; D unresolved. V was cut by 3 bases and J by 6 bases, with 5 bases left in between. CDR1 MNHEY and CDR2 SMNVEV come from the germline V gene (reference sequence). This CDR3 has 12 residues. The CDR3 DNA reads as TGTGCCAGCAGTTTGCAAGCCGGGGAGCTGTTTTTT. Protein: CASSLQAGELFF.

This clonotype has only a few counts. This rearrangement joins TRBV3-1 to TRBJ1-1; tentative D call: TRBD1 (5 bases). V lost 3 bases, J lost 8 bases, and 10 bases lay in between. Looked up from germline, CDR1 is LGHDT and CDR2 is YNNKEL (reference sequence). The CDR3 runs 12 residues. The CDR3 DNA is TGTGCCAGCAGCCACGGGGACTACGAAGCTTTCTTT. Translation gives CASSHGDYEAFF. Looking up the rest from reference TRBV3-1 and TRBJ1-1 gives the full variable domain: DTAVSQTPKYLVTQMGNDKSIKCEQNLGHDTMYWYKQDSKKFLKIMFSYNNKELIINETVPNRFSPKSPDKAHLNLHINSLELGDSAVYFCASSHGDYEAFFGQGTRLTVV.

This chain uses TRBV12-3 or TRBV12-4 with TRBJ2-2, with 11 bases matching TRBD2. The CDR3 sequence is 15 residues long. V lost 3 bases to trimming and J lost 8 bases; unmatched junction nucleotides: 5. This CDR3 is CASSFLAGGGGELFF. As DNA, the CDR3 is TGTGCCAGCAGTTTTCTAGCGGGGGGTGGAGGGGAGCTGTTTTTT.

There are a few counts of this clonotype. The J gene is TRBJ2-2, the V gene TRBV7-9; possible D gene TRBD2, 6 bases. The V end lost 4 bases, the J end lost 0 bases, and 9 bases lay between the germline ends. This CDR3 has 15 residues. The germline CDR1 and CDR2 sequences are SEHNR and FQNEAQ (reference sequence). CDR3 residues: CASSSGAANTGELFF. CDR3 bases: TGTGCCAGCAGCTCGGGAGCCGCGAACACCGGGGAGCTGTTTTTT.

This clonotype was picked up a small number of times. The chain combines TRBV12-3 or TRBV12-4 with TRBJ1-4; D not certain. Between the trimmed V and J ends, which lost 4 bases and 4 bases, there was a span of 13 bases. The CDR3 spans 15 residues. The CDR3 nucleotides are TGTGCCAGCAGTTCCGGTAGAGCACATAATGAAAAACTGTTTTTT. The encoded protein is CASSSGRAHNEKLFF.

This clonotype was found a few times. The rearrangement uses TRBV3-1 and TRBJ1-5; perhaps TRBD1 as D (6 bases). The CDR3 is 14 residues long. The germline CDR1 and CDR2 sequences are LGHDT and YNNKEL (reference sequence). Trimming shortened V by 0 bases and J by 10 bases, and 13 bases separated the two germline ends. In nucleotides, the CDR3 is TGTGCCAGCAGCCAAGATCCAGGGGTGGTACCCCAGCATTTT. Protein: CASSQDPGVVPQHF.

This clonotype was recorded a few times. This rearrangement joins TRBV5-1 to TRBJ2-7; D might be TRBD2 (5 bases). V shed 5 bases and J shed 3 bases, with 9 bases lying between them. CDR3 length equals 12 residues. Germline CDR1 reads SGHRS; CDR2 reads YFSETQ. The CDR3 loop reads CASRLDFYEQYF. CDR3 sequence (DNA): TGCGCCAGCAGGCTGGACTTCTACGAGCAGTACTTC.

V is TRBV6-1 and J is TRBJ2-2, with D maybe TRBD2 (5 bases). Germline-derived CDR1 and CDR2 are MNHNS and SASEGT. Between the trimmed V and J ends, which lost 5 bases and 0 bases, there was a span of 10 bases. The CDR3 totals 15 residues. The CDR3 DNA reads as TGTGCCAGCAGTCTAGACTATTCGAACACCGGGGAGCTGTTTTTT. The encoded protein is CASSLDYSNTGELFF.

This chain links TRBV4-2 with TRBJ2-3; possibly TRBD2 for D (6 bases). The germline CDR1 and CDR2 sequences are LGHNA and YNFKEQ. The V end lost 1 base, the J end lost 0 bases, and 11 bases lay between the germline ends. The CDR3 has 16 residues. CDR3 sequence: CASSQGLAASTDTQYF. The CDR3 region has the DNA TGTGCCAGCAGCCAAGGTTTAGCGGCTAGCACAGATACGCAGTATTTT.

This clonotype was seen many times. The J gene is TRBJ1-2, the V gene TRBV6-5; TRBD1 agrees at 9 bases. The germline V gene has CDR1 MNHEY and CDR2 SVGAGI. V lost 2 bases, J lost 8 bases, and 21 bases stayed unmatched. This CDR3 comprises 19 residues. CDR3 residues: CASSYTDSLSRDRVGGYTF. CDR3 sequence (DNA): TGTGCCAGCAGTTACACCGATTCACTGTCCCGGGACAGGGTCGGCGGCTACACCTTC.